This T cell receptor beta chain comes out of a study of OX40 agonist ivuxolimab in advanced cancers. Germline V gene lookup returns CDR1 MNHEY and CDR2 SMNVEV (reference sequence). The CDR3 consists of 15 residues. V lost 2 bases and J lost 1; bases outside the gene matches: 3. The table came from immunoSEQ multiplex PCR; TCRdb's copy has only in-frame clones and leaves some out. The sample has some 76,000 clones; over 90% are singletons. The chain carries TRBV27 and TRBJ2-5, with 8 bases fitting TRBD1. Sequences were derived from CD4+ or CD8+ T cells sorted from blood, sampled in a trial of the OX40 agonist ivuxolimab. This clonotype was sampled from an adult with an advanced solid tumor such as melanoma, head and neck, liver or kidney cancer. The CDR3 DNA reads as TGTGCCAGCAGTTTAAGCAGGGGGCTCCAAGAGACCCAGTACTTC. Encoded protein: CASSLSRGLQETQYF.